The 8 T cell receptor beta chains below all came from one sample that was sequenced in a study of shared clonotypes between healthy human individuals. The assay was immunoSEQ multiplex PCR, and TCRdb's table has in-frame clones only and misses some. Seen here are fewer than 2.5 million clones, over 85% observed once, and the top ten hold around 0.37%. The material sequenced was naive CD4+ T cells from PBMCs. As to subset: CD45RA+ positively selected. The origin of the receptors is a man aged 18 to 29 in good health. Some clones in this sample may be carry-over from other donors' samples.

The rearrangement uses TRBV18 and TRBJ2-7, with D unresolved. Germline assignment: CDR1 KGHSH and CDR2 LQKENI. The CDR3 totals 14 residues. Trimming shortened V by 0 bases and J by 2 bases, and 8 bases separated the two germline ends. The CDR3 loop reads CASSPPVGTYEQYF. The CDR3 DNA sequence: TGTGCCAGCTCACCACCTGTCGGAACCTACGAGCAGTACTTC.

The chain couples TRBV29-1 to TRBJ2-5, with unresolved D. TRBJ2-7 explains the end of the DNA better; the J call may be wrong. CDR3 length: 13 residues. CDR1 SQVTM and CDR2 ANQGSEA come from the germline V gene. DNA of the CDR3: TGCAGCGTTGAATCCCGGGCGAGCAACGAGCAGTACTTC. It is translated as CSVESRASNEQYF.

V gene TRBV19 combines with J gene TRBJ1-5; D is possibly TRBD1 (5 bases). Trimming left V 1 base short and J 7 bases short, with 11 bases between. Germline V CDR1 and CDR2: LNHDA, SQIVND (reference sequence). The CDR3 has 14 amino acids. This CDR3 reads CASSIGGTGQPQHF. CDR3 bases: TGTGCCAGTAGTATAGGGGGGACCGGACAGCCCCAGCATTTT.

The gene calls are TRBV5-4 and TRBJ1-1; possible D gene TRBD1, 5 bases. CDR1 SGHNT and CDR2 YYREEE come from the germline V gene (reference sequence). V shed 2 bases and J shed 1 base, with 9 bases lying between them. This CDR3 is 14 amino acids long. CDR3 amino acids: CASSLATANTEAFF. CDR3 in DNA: TGTGCCAGCAGCTTAGCGACAGCGAACACTGAAGCTTTCTTT.

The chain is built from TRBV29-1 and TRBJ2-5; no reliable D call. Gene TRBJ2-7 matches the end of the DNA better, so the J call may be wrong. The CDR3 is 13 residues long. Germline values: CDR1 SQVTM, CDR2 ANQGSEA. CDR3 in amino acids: CSGRLGSSYEQYF. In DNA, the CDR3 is TGCAGCGGGCGGTTGGGCAGCTCCTACGAGCAGTACTTC.

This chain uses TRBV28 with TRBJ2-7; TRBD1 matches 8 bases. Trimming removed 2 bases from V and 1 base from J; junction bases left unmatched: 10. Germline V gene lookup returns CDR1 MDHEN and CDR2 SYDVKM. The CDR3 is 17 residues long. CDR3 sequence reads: CASSLRAGQGGSYEQYF. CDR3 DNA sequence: TGTGCCAGCAGTTTACGGGCCGGACAGGGCGGGTCCTACGAGCAGTACTTC. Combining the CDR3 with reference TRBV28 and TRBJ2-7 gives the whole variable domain DVKVTQSSRYLVKRTGEKVFLECVQDMDHENMFWYRQDPGLGLRLIYFSYDVKMKEKGDIPEGYSVSREKKERFSLILESASTNQTSMYLCASSLRAGQGGSYEQYFGPGTRLTVT.

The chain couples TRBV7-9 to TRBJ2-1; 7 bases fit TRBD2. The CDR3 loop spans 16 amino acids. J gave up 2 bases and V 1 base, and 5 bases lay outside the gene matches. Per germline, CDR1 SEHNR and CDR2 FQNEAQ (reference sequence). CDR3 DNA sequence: TGTGCCAGCAGCTTAGGGGCGGGAGCGCCCTACAATGAGCAGTTCTTC. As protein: CASSLGAGAPYNEQFF.

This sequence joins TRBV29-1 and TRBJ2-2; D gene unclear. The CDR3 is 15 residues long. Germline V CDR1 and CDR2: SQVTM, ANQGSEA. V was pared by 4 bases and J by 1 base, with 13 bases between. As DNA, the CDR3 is TGCAGCGTTGGGTCTCACAGAGAGAACACCGGGGAGCTGTTTTTT. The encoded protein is CSVGSHRENTGELFF.